The TCR beta chain described here comes from a study of human T cells and chemical hapten exposure. This CDR3 has 14 residues. Germline V lookup: CDR1 MNHEY, CDR2 SMNVEV (reference sequence). V was trimmed by 5 bases and J by 6 bases, leaving 15 bases between them. Study results and limitations: The number of TCRs over 1 in 1000 frequency stayed unchanged after DPC.

The time point denotes: pre-sensitization, week 0. This sample's treatment: therapeutic diphenylcyclopropenone sensitization with weekly scalp DPC. Ten or more counts support this clonotype. Its matching antigen is unknown. MiXCR, run by TCRdb on the RACE reads, gives a single entry per CDR3 protein. The sample comprises some 360,000 distinct CDR3 sequences, roughly 5.3% of which are singletons, and approximately 2.4% rests with the top ten. The receptor's source is a woman in her forties or fifties with alopecia areata. Some clones in this sample may be carry-over from other donors' samples. The sequencing here drew on whole blood, taken in connection with sensitization to the hapten diphenylcyclopropenone (DPC). The rearrangement uses TRBV27 and TRBJ2-3, with a tentative D call TRBD1 (5 bases). For the CDR3, the DNA is TGTGCCAGCAGTGTTCCAGGGCGCCCGGATACGCAGTATTTT. Translating gives CASSVPGRPDTQYF.